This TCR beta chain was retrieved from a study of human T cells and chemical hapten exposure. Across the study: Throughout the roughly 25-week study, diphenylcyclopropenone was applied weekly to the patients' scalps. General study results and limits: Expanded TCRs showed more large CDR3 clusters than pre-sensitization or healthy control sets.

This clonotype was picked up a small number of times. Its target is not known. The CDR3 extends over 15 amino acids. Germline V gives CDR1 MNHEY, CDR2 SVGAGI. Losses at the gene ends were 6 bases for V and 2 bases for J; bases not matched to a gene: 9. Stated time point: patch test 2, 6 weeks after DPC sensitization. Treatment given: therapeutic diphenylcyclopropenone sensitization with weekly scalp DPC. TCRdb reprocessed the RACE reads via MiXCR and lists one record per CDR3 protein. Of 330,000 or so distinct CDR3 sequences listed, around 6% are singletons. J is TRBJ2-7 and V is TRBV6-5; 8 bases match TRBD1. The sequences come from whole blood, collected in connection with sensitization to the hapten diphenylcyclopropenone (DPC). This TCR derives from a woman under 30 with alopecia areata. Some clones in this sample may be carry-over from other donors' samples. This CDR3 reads CASRPWTGMAYEQYF. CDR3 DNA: TGTGCCAGCAGACCCTGGACAGGGATGGCCTACGAGCAGTACTTC.